This T cell receptor beta chain was identified in a study of shared clonotypes between healthy human individuals. Whole-study findings and limits: Naive subsets usually exceeded memory subsets in estimated richness.

Details on this clone: No antigen is known for it.

Germline V gene lookup returns CDR1 SGHTA and CDR2 FQGNSA. The CDR3 covers 15 residues. The V end lost 0 bases, the J end lost 2 bases, and 11 bases lay between the germline ends. Assay runs were performed at deep level. TCRdb keeps only in-frame clones here, not all; method: immunoSEQ multiplex PCR. Of 950,000 to 1,100,000 clones listed, 75% to 85% were seen once; the top ten hold roughly 0.57%. This chain uses TRBV7-2 with TRBJ2-7, with D maybe TRBD2 (6 bases). The TCR was taken from a man aged 18 to 29 in good health. Some clones in this sample may be carry-over from other donors' samples. Sequenced: memory CD4+ T cells from PBMCs. The subset: CD45RA-negative fraction. The CDR3 loop is CASSLAPGLPYEQYF. In nucleotides, the CDR3 is TGTGCCAGCAGCTTAGCGCCGGGACTGCCCTACGAGCAGTACTTC.